The sequence of this TCR beta chain was determined in a study of cytomegalovirus exposure and HLA in healthy donors. These donors, healthy bone marrow donors, were studied. Concerning this clone: Its specificity is not known.

Both 60 Vbeta primers and 13 Jbeta primers went into the PCR. Generated by immunoSEQ multiplex PCR, the TCRdb table keeps only in-frame clones and is missing some. The sample records 100,000 or so clones, roughly 15% being singletons. Broader study findings: A previous analysis found most TCR beta V segments productive roughly 90% or roughly 30% of the time.

V was pared by 1 base and J by 3 bases, with 9 bases of the junction left unmatched. The germline gives CDR1 SGDLS, CDR2 YYNGEE. The CDR3 totals 17 residues. The specimen was PBMCs. The chain joins TRBV9 to TRBJ2-5, with 10 bases aligning to TRBD2. This clonotype was sampled from a female donor in good health and CMV-seronegative. DNA of the CDR3: TGTGCCAGCAGCGTATCTAGCGGGAGAGCCGGGGAAGAGACCCAGTACTTC. It codes for CASSVSSGRAGEETQYF.